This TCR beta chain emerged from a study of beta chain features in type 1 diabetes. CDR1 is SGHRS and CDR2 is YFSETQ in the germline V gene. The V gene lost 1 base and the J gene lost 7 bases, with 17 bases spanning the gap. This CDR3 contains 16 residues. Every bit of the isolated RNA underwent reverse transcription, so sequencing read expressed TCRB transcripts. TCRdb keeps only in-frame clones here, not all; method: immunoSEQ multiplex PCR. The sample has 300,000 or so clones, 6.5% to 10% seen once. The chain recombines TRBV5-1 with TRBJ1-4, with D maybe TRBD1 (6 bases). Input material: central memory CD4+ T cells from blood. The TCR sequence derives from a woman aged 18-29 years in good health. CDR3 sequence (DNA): TGCGCCAGCAGCTTGTTTCCGGGGGGCGCGGGTGAAAAACTGTTTTTT. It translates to CASSLFPGGAGEKLFF.